Described below is a single T cell receptor (beta chain) sequence and its context. Its antigen remains unknown. The data derive from a study of cytomegalovirus exposure and HLA in healthy donors. Study context: The 120 or so validation repertoires, a later analysis reported, used the same platform as the approximately 630 first-cohort repertoires. Findings of the study overall: Reportedly, cytomegalovirus status was diagnosed with high sensitivity and specificity. First-cohort TCR clusters were later found to tend to co-occur in the roughly 120 validation repertoires. Most TCR sequences were uncommon, yet certain public TCRs appeared in many donors.

Clones were sequenced by immunoSEQ multiplex PCR, and TCRdb holds only the in-frame ones, with some missing. The sample yields around 140,000 clones, around nine tenths seen once. CDR3 length: 14 residues. Trimming at V came to 4 bases and at J to 4 bases, leaving 5 bases not matched to a gene. Germline V CDR1 and CDR2: MNHEY, SMNVEV (reference sequence). Sequenced material: PBMCs. The clonotype originates from a man between 18 and 29 years old in good health and CMV-seropositive. The chain joins TRBV27 to TRBJ2-5; the match to TRBD1 covers 8 bases. The CDR3 coding sequence is TGTGCCAGCAGTTCAACAGGGGGTGTAGAGACCCAGTACTTC. This gives the protein CASSSTGGVETQYF.